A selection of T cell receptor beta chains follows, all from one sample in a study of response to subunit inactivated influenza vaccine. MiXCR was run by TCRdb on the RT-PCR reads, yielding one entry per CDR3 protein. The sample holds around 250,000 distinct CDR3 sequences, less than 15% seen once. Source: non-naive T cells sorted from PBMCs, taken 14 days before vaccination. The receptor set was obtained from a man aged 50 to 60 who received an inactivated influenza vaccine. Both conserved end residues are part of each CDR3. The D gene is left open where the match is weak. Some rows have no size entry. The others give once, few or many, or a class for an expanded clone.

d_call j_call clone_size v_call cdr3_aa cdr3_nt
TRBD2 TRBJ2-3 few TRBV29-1 CSVAGTSGRAATDTQYF TGCAGCGTTGCCGGGACTAGCGGGAGGGCCGCTACAGATACGCAGTATTTT
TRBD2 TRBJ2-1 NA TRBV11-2 CASSLFMGREVMGNEQFF TGTGCCAGCAGCTTATTTATGGGACGGGAGGTTATGGGCAATGAGCAGTTCTTC
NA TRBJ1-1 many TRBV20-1 CSARVSGARDTEAFF TGCAGTGCTAGAGTCTCGGGAGCCAGGGACACTGAAGCTTTCTTT
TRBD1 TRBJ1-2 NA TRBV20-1 CSAGYQDRTFYGYTF TGCAGTGCTGGTTACCAGGACAGGACCTTCTATGGCTACACCTTC
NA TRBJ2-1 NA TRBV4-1 CASSQVGANEQFF TGCGCCAGCAGCCAAGTTGGGGCAAATGAGCAGTTCTTC
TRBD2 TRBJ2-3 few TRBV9 CASSAPGLASDTQYF TGTGCCAGCAGCGCCCCGGGACTAGCCTCAGATACGCAGTATTTT
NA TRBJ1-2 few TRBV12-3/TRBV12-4 CASSRGSFYGYTF TGTGCCAGCTCCAGGGGCTCTTTTTATGGCTACACCTTC
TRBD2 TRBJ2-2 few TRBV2 CARAGTSGPNTGELFF TGTGCCAGGGCCGGGACTAGCGGGCCGAACACCGGGGAGCTGTTTTTT
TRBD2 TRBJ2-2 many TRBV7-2 CASSLSRLAANTGELFF TGTGCCAGCAGCTTATCCCGGCTAGCGGCGAACACCGGGGAGCTGTTTTTT
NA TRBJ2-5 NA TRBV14 CASSQVEGGKTQYF TGTGCCAGCAGCCAAGTTGAAGGGGGAAAGACCCAGTACTTC
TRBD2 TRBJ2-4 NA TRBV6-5 CASSFGGGREYF TGTGCCAGCAGTTTCGGGGGCGGGAGGGAGTACTTC
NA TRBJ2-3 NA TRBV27 CASRRGYGTDTQYF TGTGCCAGCAGACGGGGGTACGGCACAGATACGCAGTATTTT
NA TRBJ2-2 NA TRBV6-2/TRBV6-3 CAGSGPFGTGELLF TGTGCCGGGTCGGGACCGTTCGGAACCGGGGAGCTGCTTTTT
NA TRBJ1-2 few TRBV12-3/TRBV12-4 CASRPSGTSYGYTF TGTGCCAGCAGACCATCCGGGACCTCCTATGGCTACACCTTC
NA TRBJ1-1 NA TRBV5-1 CASSLTGRIMNTEAFF TGCGCCAGCAGCCTGACAGGCCGAATCATGAACACTGAAGCTTTCTTT
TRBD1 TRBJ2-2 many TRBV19 CASSDRGSTGELFF TGTGCCAGTTCAGACAGGGGAAGCACCGGGGAGCTGTTTTTT
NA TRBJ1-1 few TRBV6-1 CASSDLRGTEAFF TGTGCCAGCAGTGATTTGCGCGGCACTGAAGCTTTCTTT
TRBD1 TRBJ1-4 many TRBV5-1 CASSFTGQSNEKLFF TGCGCCAGCAGCTTTACGGGACAGAGTAATGAAAAACTGTTTTTT
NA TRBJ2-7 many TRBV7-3 CASSLEGRSEQYF TGTGCCAGCAGCTTAGAAGGCCGCTCCGAGCAGTACTTC
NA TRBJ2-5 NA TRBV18 CASGRAGQETQYF TGTGCCAGCGGCCGGGCGGGACAAGAGACCCAGTACTTC
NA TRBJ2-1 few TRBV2 CASSEGYNEQFF TGTGCCAGCAGTGAAGGGTACAATGAGCAGTTCTTC
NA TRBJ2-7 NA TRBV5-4 CASRRQGSSEQYF TGTGCCAGCAGACGACAAGGTTCGTCCGAGCAGTACTTC
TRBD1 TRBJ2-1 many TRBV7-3 CASSLDRGRQFF TGTGCCAGCAGCTTAGACAGGGGAAGGCAGTTCTTC
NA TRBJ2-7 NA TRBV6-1 CASSDKQPYEQYF TGTGCCAGCAGTGATAAACAGCCTTACGAGCAGTACTTC
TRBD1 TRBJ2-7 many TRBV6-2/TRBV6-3 CASKTGTGAYEQYF TGTGCCAGTAAAACCGGGACAGGGGCCTACGAGCAGTACTTC
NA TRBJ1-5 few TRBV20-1 CSAPGGSGTYQPQHF TGCAGTGCTCCCGGTGGGTCGGGGACTTATCAGCCCCAGCATTTT
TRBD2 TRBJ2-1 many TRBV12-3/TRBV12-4 CATSTSGGRNEQFF TGTGCCACCTCGACTAGCGGGGGGCGCAATGAGCAGTTCTTC
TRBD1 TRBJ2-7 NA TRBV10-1 CASSDPTGTAYEQYF TGCGCCAGCAGTGACCCCACCGGGACAGCCTACGAGCAGTACTTC
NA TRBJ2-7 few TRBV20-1 CSAKLSGAYEQYF TGCAGTGCTAAGTTGTCCGGGGCCTACGAGCAGTACTTC